This T cell receptor (beta chain) was found in a study of blood T cell repertoires in COVID-19. Study context: From the United States, Italy and Spain came samples of acute and convalescent COVID-19. T cells, B-cell-depleted T cells, or PBMCs supplied cDNA or gDNA.

V was pared by 7 bases and J by 6 bases, with 25 bases of the junction left unmatched. Germline CDR1 MNHEY, CDR2 SMNVEV (reference sequence). CDR3 length: 20 amino acids. In the authors' methods: Amplifying reference gene primers gave estimates of nucleated cell counts. Profiling relied on immunoSEQ multiplex PCR, and the TCRdb table lists in-frame clones only, not all of them. For V, J and clone size, that table is used; D and trimming come from the DNA. The repertoire consists of over 65,000 clones, with around four fifths occurring once and the leading ten covering about a third. This receptor was obtained from a man between 60 and 75 years old with COVID-19, enrolled during active disease. Material for sequencing was peripheral blood. The V gene is TRBV27, the J gene TRBJ2-3, with 10 bases fitting TRBD2. The CDR3 DNA sequence: TGTGCCAGCACCAAACGGAGGGGGGCAGCGGGAGGGCCCTGGATGGATACGCAGTATTTT. The encoded protein is CASTKRRGAAGGPWMDTQYF.